The rows below give T cell receptor beta chains drawn from one sample of a study of PD-1 blockade in classical Hodgkin lymphoma. The data were produced by immunoSEQ multiplex PCR, yet TCRdb's version contains in-frame clones alone and is incomplete. The sample has 13,000 or so clones; around 80% are singletons. This material consisted of peripheral blood mononuclear cells (PBMCs), taken at baseline. The source is a human donor with classical Hodgkin lymphoma. Both conserved end residues are trimmed from each CDR3. The order of the fields is V gene, CDR3 length, J gene, CDR3 protein.

>TRBV4-1|12|TRBJ2-3
ASSQVQGADTQY
>TRBV9|8|TRBJ1-2
ASSGRVLT
>TRBV5-1|13|TRBJ1-5
ASSWSSGGNQPQH
>TRBV6-6|11|TRBJ1-1
ASTYLDGNEAF
>TRBV6-1|15|TRBJ1-6
ASSEGPFSSYNSPLH
>TRBV19|9|TRBJ2-7
ASSLGYEQY
>TRBV2|15|TRBJ2-1
ASSDRPSTGGRDEQF
>TRBV2|13|TRBJ2-5
ASSEYGTVQETQY
>TRBV28|8|TRBJ1-2
ASSPRGYT
>TRBV12-1|12|TRBJ2-1
ASSFSASYNEQF
>TRBV25-1|14|TRBJ2-4
ASSDTRLAVENIQY
>TRBV7-2|15|TRBJ2-6
ASSFYAAISGANVLT